This is a list of T cell receptor beta chains from one sample in a study of cytomegalovirus exposure and HLA in healthy donors. TCRdb keeps only in-frame clones here, not all; method: immunoSEQ multiplex PCR. The table has about 170,000 clones, approximately 81% seen once; the top ten hold 1%. Material: PBMCs. The source is a boy aged 2 to 10 in good health and CMV-seronegative. CDR3s include the opening cysteine and the closing phenylalanine or tryptophan. Fields, in order: J gene, clone size, D gene, V gene, CDR3 DNA, CDR3 protein. A D gene is named only where the DNA matches it firmly. The size entry is marked missing in some rows and otherwise reads once, few, many or a size class.

>TRBJ1-6|.|.|TRBV27
TGTGCCAGCAGTCAAGGGGGCTATAATTCACCCCTCCACTTT
CASSQGGYNSPLHF
>TRBJ1-2|.|.|TRBV14
TGTGCCAGCAGCTCAAGAGGCGGACAGCTCCATAACTATGGCTACACCTTC
CASSSRGGQLHNYGYTF
>TRBJ1-4|.|TRBD1|TRBV28
TGTGCCAGCCAACAGGGGGCGGACGAAAAACTGTTTTTT
CASQQGADEKLFF
>TRBJ1-1|.|.|TRBV5-1
TGCGCCAGCAGCTTGGCAGGAACAGGGAATTCTGAAGCTTTCTTT
CASSLAGTGNSEAFF
>TRBJ2-7|.|TRBD2|TRBV27
TGTGCCAGCAGTCCAGCGGGGTACTCCTACGAGCAGTACTTC
CASSPAGYSYEQYF
>TRBJ2-3|.|.|TRBV7-9
TGTGCCAGCAGCTTGACAGGCCAGTTCACAGATACGCAGTATTTT
CASSLTGQFTDTQYF
>TRBJ1-6|.|TRBD1|TRBV2
TGTGCCAGCAGTCCATGGGGGACAGGAAATTCACCCCTCCACTTT
CASSPWGTGNSPLHF
>TRBJ1-3|medium-sized|.|TRBV21-1
TGTGCCAGCAGCAAAGCGCTCTTACAGAGAGGAAACACCATATATTTT
CASSKALLQRGNTIYF
>TRBJ2-7|once|TRBD2|TRBV7-3
TGTGCCAGCAGCGCTAGCGGGAGGGCCGTTGACGAGCAGTACTTC
CASSASGRAVDEQYF
>TRBJ1-1|.|.|TRBV4-1
TGCGCCAGCAGCCAAGCCGATTTGCGGGAGACTGAAGCTTTCTTT
CASSQADLRETEAFF